This paragraph covers one TCR beta chain sequence. This CDR3 has 15 residues. V lost 4 bases and J 2 bases, leaving 16 bases between the germline ends. The germline gives CDR1 SGDLS, CDR2 YYNGEE. The sample is drawn from a study of T-cell memory formation after mild COVID-19. TCR alpha and TCR beta cDNA libraries carrying sample barcodes and UMIs came from 5'RACE with constant-segment primers. TCRdb re-analysed the 5' RACE reads in MiXCR, keeping a single row per CDR3 protein. The profile covers 410,000 or so distinct CDR3 sequences, with more than 20% appearing a single time and 10% to 15% taken by the ten largest.

Material: PBMCs or a T cell subset sorted from them (not recorded which). The sequence was obtained from an adult woman who had mild COVID-19 (a few samples of this study predate the infection). Cell type and time point are not known. The chain couples TRBV9 to TRBJ2-7; weak D call: TRBD1 (6 bases). CDR3 residues: CASSLEGHGTYEQYF. CDR3 in DNA: TGTGCCAGCAGCCTAGAGGGACACGGGACCTACGAGCAGTACTTC.